This T cell receptor (beta chain) was found in a study of T cell clonality in common variable immunodeficiency. Broader study findings: Reportedly, TCR beta sequences from common variable immunodeficiency showed fewer deletions and N-nucleotide insertions.

CVID subjects were neither ill nor on immunomodulatory or immunosuppressive medication at sampling. Worth noting for this clone: The target antigen is unknown. The read gets to within 3 residues of the CDR3 end, and the germline J gene fills in the rest.

Sequenced by immunoSEQ multiplex PCR; TCRdb stores in-frame clones only, minus some. Altogether about 20,000 clones were found in the sample, and no singletons occur. This CDR3 is 15 amino acids long. The junction had 3 bases not matched to a gene; V was cut back by 0 bases and J by 3 bases. The germline gives CDR1 SGHVS, CDR2 FNYEAQ. The sample was peripheral blood mononuclear cells. This sequence was found in a human donor with common variable immunodeficiency. The rearrangement joins TRBV7-6 to TRBJ2-3; 7 bases line up with TRBD2. The CDR3 is CASSLARGSTDTQYF. Incomplete CDR3 DNA: TGTGCCAGCAGCTTAGCGCGGGGGAGTACAGATACG.